These 14 T cell receptor beta chains were sequenced from one sample in a study of blood T cell repertoires in COVID-19. Clones were read by immunoSEQ multiplex PCR, and TCRdb kept only the in-frame ones, dropping some. The sample consists of about 140,000 clones, over 80% of them appearing once. Sequenced sample: PBMCs or T cells enriched from blood (not recorded which). Receptors were obtained from a woman in her 40s who had recovered from COVID-19.

J is TRBJ2-1 and V is TRBV18, with D unresolved. Germline V gives CDR1 KGHSH, CDR2 LQKENI. This CDR3 region has 15 residues. Trimming took 4 bases from V and 6 from J, leaving 16 bases between them. In DNA form, the CDR3 reads TGTGCCAGCTCACTCGCAATAACATCAGGCAATGAGCAGTTCTTC. It translates to CASSLAITSGNEQFF.

The chain recombines TRBV7-3 with TRBJ2-1, with 11 bases lining up with TRBD2. This CDR3 comprises 12 residues. Germline loops: CDR1 SGHTA, CDR2 FQGTGA. Here the CDR3 reads CGGLAGGNEQFF. CDR3 in DNA: TGTGGGGGCTTAGCGGGAGGGAATGAGCAGTTCTTC.

The rearrangement joins TRBV2 to TRBJ1-6; D remains ambiguous. The CDR3 contains 13 residues. Trimming left V 8 bases short and J 7 bases short, with 12 bases between. Germline CDR1 is SNHLY and CDR2 is FYNNEI. This chain's CDR3 is CASAPTENSPLHF. The CDR3 bases are TGTGCCAGCGCCCCCACAGAGAATTCACCCCTCCACTTT. Variable domain in full (rest from reference TRBV2 and TRBJ1-6): EPEVTQTPSHQVTQMGQEVILRCVPISNHLYFYWYRQILGQKVEFLVSFYNNEISEKSEIFDDQFSVERPDGSNFTLKIRSTKLEDSAMYFCASAPTENSPLHFGNGTRLTVT.

The CDR3 coding sequence is TGCGCCAGCAGCCAAGTCTTCCTAGCGGGTATCCCCTCCCGGGAGACCCAGTACTTC. It encodes CASSQVFLAGIPSRETQYF. The chain has TRBV4-1 and TRBJ2-5; 8 positions agree with TRBD2. With V trimmed by 1 base and J by 5 bases, 18 bases remained unmatched. This CDR3 comprises 19 residues. The germline V gene has CDR1 MGHRA and CDR2 YSYEKL.

V is TRBV9 and J is TRBJ1-3; 7 bases line up with TRBD1. Losses at the gene ends were 1 base for V and 0 bases for J; bases not matched to a gene: 13. The CDR3 is 19 amino acids. Germline values: CDR1 SGDLS, CDR2 YYNGEE. CDR3 amino acids: CASSVNEGTGANSGNTIYF. Written as DNA, the CDR3 is TGTGCCAGCAGCGTAAATGAAGGTACAGGGGCTAACTCTGGAAACACCATATATTTT. Using reference TRBV9 and TRBJ1-3 for the parts outside the CDR3, the full variable domain is DSGVTQTPKHLITATGQRVTLRCSPRSGDLSVYWYQQSLDQGLQFLIQYYNGEERAKGNILERFSAQQFPDLHSELNLSSLELGDSALYFCASSVNEGTGANSGNTIYFGEGSWLTVV.

The chain links TRBV5-1 to TRBJ2-7, with unresolved D. Germline values: CDR1 SGHRS, CDR2 YFSETQ. Trimming removed 0 bases at V and 0 bases at J, with 7 bases between. This CDR3 has 14 residues. The CDR3 loop reads CASSLAVFSYEQYF. The CDR3 bases are TGCGCCAGCAGCTTGGCTGTTTTCTCCTACGAGCAGTACTTC.

The J gene is TRBJ1-6, the V gene TRBV4-1, with D possibly being TRBD1 (6 bases). The V end was cut by 0 bases, the J end by 8 bases, with 23 bases between. The CDR3 loop spans 19 amino acids. CDR1 and CDR2 (germline): MGHRA, YSYEKL. Here the CDR3 reads CASSQDLKRRQAKDSPLHF. Here the CDR3 DNA reads TGCGCCAGCAGCCAAGACTTAAAACGCAGACAGGCGAAGGATTCACCCCTCCACTTT.

CDR3: CASSLDQRIWGEQFF. Here the CDR3 DNA reads TGTGCCAGCAGCTTAGATCAGCGGATTTGGGGTGAGCAGTTCTTC. The J gene is TRBJ2-1, the V gene TRBV7-8; possibly TRBD2 for D (5 bases). Trimming removed 1 base at V and 9 bases at J, with 16 bases between. Germline V gene data show CDR1 as SGHVS and CDR2 as FQNEAQ. The CDR3 consists of 15 residues.

This clone appeared a single time. This rearrangement joins TRBV5-1 to TRBJ2-6; possible D gene TRBD1, 6 bases. CDR1 SGHRS and CDR2 YFSETQ come from the germline V gene. The ends were cut back, 2 bases at V and 2 bases at J, with 8 bases in the middle. The CDR3 is 15 residues long. CDR3 DNA: TGCGCCAGCAGCTTAGAGGGGGCTGGGGCCAACGTCCTGACTTTC. It translates to CASSLEGAGANVLTF.

The J gene is TRBJ1-2, the V gene TRBV7-2; D perhaps matches TRBD1 (6 bases). Germline CDR1 and CDR2: SGHTA and FQGNSA. Trimming pared 4 bases from V and 6 bases from J, leaving 15 bases between. The CDR3 covers 14 residues. This CDR3 is CASSYRDLKDGYTF. The CDR3 DNA is TGTGCCAGCAGCTACAGGGATTTAAAGGATGGCTACACCTTC.

The rearrangement joins TRBV6-5 to TRBJ1-2; 9 bases fit TRBD1. V was clipped by 6 bases and J by 8 bases; unmatched bases: 10. Per germline, CDR1 MNHEY and CDR2 SVGAGI. The CDR3 runs to 14 residues. As DNA, the CDR3 is TGTGCCAGCAGGGTCCGGACAGGGGTGAGAGGCTACACCTTC. The encoded protein is CASRVRTGVRGYTF.

This clone was seen a handful of times. The chain couples TRBV10-1 to TRBJ1-6; D gene ambiguous. The CDR3 covers 16 residues. The germline V gene has CDR1 WNHNN and CDR2 SYGVQD (reference sequence). V lost 5 bases, J lost 3 bases, and 14 bases lay in between. For the CDR3, the DNA is TGCGCCAGCAGTAAGGACTCCGAAGGCTATAATTCACCCCTCCACTTT. Its protein is CASSKDSEGYNSPLHF.

This clone was recorded only once. The V gene is TRBV6-6, the J gene TRBJ2-7, with D perhaps matching TRBD2 (6 bases). Germline lookup yields CDR1 MNHNY and CDR2 SVGAGI (reference sequence). With 5 bases removed from V and 0 bases from J, the gap between germline ends came to 14 bases. CDR3 length: 15 residues. CDR3 loop: CASSGPRDFSYEQYF. The CDR3 DNA follows: TGTGCCAGCAGTGGGCCCAGGGACTTCTCCTACGAGCAGTACTTC.

This chain uses TRBV18 with TRBJ1-6, with 7 bases fitting TRBD1. The germline gives CDR1 KGHSH, CDR2 LQKENI. The CDR3 totals 15 residues. Trimming removed 3 bases from V and 5 bases from J; junction bases left unmatched: 4. Here the CDR3 DNA reads TGTGCCAGCTCACCGGGGACAGCGGATAATTCACCCCTCCACTTT. It codes for CASSPGTADNSPLHF.